These T cell receptor beta chains were read from a single sample in a study of cytomegalovirus exposure and HLA in healthy donors. The method was immunoSEQ multiplex PCR; TCRdb's version includes in-frame clones alone and lacks a portion of them. The table includes about 82,000 clones, about 80% detected once. The material sequenced was PBMCs. These receptors were taken from a man in his forties or fifties in good health and CMV-seronegative. The CDR3 runs from the conserved cysteine through the conserved F or W. The order of the fields is D gene, J gene, V gene, clone size, CDR3 protein, CDR3 DNA. A D gene is named only where the DNA matches it firmly. The size of a clone is reported for some rows only, either as once, few or many, or as a class for expanded clones.

D gene: NA; J gene: TRBJ1-5; V gene: TRBV4-1; clone size: NA; CDR3 protein: CASSQVQAWRNQPQHF; CDR3 DNA: TGCGCCAGCAGCCAAGTCCAGGCATGGCGCAATCAGCCCCAGCATTTT
D gene: NA; J gene: TRBJ1-4; V gene: TRBV4-3; clone size: few; CDR3 protein: CASSQLSYGGNEKLFF; CDR3 DNA: TGCGCCAGCAGCCAATTATCGTACGGGGGTAATGAAAAACTGTTTTTT
D gene: TRBD2; J gene: TRBJ2-5; V gene: TRBV7-6; clone size: NA; CDR3 protein: CASSSRTASGGETQYF; CDR3 DNA: TGTGCCAGCAGCTCGCGGACAGCAAGCGGGGGAGAGACCCAGTACTTC
D gene: NA; J gene: TRBJ2-1; V gene: TRBV28; clone size: NA; CDR3 protein: CASSLEGSGLWQFF; CDR3 DNA: TGTGCCAGCAGTTTGGAGGGGAGCGGGCTATGGCAGTTCTTC
D gene: TRBD1; J gene: TRBJ2-1; V gene: TRBV28; clone size: NA; CDR3 protein: CATATGTGNEQFF; CDR3 DNA: TGTGCCACCGCGACCGGGACAGGGAATGAGCAGTTCTTC
D gene: TRBD1; J gene: TRBJ2-1; V gene: TRBV27; clone size: NA; CDR3 protein: CASSLGTGGGEQFF; CDR3 DNA: TGTGCCAGCAGTCTAGGGACAGGGGGCGGTGAGCAGTTCTTC
D gene: TRBD1; J gene: TRBJ1-1; V gene: TRBV5-1; clone size: few; CDR3 protein: CASSGQGAEAFF; CDR3 DNA: TGCGCCAGCTCGGGACAGGGGGCTGAAGCTTTCTTT
D gene: TRBD2; J gene: TRBJ2-3; V gene: TRBV9; clone size: NA; CDR3 protein: CASSPTSGASTDTQYF; CDR3 DNA: TGTGCCAGCAGCCCAACTAGCGGTGCTAGCACAGATACGCAGTATTTT
D gene: NA; J gene: TRBJ1-1; V gene: TRBV19; clone size: once; CDR3 protein: CASRTTVNTEAFF; CDR3 DNA: TGTGCCAGTAGGACCACAGTGAACACTGAAGCTTTCTTT
D gene: NA; J gene: TRBJ2-7; V gene: TRBV11-3; clone size: NA; CDR3 protein: CASEPPLWGPREYF; CDR3 DNA: TGTGCCAGCGAGCCCCCCCTGTGGGGGCCGAGGGAGTACTTC
D gene: NA; J gene: TRBJ1-3; V gene: TRBV5-4; clone size: NA; CDR3 protein: CASSSNPQGGNTIYF; CDR3 DNA: TGTGCCAGCAGCTCGAACCCTCAGGGAGGAAACACCATATATTTT
D gene: TRBD2; J gene: TRBJ2-4; V gene: TRBV12-5; clone size: NA; CDR3 protein: CASGLVIPSGGNIQYF; CDR3 DNA: TGTGCTAGTGGTTTGGTAATTCCCTCGGGGGGAAACATTCAGTACTTC
D gene: NA; J gene: TRBJ2-2; V gene: TRBV6-5; clone size: NA; CDR3 protein: CASSSTGELFF; CDR3 DNA: TGTGCCAGCAGTTCGACCGGGGAGCTGTTTTTT
D gene: NA; J gene: TRBJ2-7; V gene: TRBV27; clone size: NA; CDR3 protein: CASSQKWGRSYYEQYF; CDR3 DNA: TGTGCCAGCAGTCAGAAGTGGGGGCGGTCGTACTACGAGCAGTACTTC
D gene: TRBD2; J gene: TRBJ2-5; V gene: TRBV5-5; clone size: NA; CDR3 protein: CASSFPGTSGGAEETQYF; CDR3 DNA: TGTGCCAGCAGCTTCCCCGGGACTAGCGGGGGGGCCGAAGAGACCCAGTACTTC
D gene: NA; J gene: TRBJ2-7; V gene: TRBV7-9; clone size: NA; CDR3 protein: CSSSLTAYEQYF; CDR3 DNA: TGTTCCAGCAGCTTAACAGCCTACGAGCAGTACTTC
D gene: NA; J gene: TRBJ2-5; V gene: TRBV21-1; clone size: NA; CDR3 protein: CASVKLPRETQYF; CDR3 DNA: TGTGCCAGCGTAAAGCTACCTAGAGAGACCCAGTACTTC
D gene: TRBD1; J gene: TRBJ2-7; V gene: TRBV6-6; clone size: NA; CDR3 protein: CASSWEMTGSYEQYF; CDR3 DNA: TGTGCCAGCAGCTGGGAGATGACAGGGTCCTACGAGCAGTACTTC
D gene: NA; J gene: TRBJ2-7; V gene: TRBV4-1; clone size: NA; CDR3 protein: CASSHYNNRAGEQYF; CDR3 DNA: TGCGCCAGCAGCCACTATAACAACCGGGCGGGAGAGCAGTACTTC
D gene: NA; J gene: TRBJ1-5; V gene: TRBV2; clone size: NA; CDR3 protein: CASSGQQNSNQPQHF; CDR3 DNA: TGTGCCAGCAGCGGACAGCAAAATAGCAATCAGCCCCAGCATTTT
D gene: NA; J gene: TRBJ2-2; V gene: TRBV9; clone size: NA; CDR3 protein: CASSVVGRTAGLTGELFF; CDR3 DNA: TGTGCCAGCAGCGTAGTGGGGCGCACTGCGGGACTCACCGGGGAGCTGTTTTTT
D gene: TRBD2; J gene: TRBJ2-5; V gene: TRBV7-8; clone size: NA; CDR3 protein: CASSLGVGLAVRETQYF; CDR3 DNA: TGTGCCAGCAGCTTAGGCGTGGGACTAGCGGTACGAGAGACCCAGTACTTC
D gene: NA; J gene: TRBJ2-2; V gene: TRBV18; clone size: NA; CDR3 protein: CASSPFGGNTGELFF; CDR3 DNA: TGTGCCAGCTCACCCTTCGGGGGGAACACCGGGGAGCTGTTTTTT
D gene: TRBD2; J gene: TRBJ2-3; V gene: TRBV7-8; clone size: NA; CDR3 protein: CASSLVIAGGSTDTQYF; CDR3 DNA: TGTGCCAGCAGCTTAGTCATAGCGGGGGGTAGCACAGATACGCAGTATTTT
D gene: NA; J gene: TRBJ2-7; V gene: TRBV15; clone size: NA; CDR3 protein: CATSRDPPLSSYEQYF; CDR3 DNA: TGTGCCACCAGCAGAGATCCCCCTCTTAGCTCCTACGAGCAGTACTTC
D gene: NA; J gene: TRBJ2-4; V gene: TRBV4-1; clone size: NA; CDR3 protein: CASSQEGLAKNIQYF; CDR3 DNA: TGCGCCAGCAGCCAAGAGGGACTAGCCAAAAACATTCAGTACTTC
D gene: NA; J gene: TRBJ2-2; V gene: TRBV25-1; clone size: NA; CDR3 protein: CASRTSGTGELFF; CDR3 DNA: TGTGCCAGCAGGACTTCAGGGACCGGGGAGCTGTTTTTT
D gene: NA; J gene: TRBJ2-7; V gene: TRBV7-9; clone size: NA; CDR3 protein: CASSLAPSTGRNEQYF; CDR3 DNA: TGTGCCAGCAGCTTAGCCCCGTCGACAGGACGGAACGAGCAGTACTTC
D gene: NA; J gene: TRBJ2-3; V gene: TRBV21-1; clone size: once; CDR3 protein: CASSQDRGRVDTQYF; CDR3 DNA: TGTGCCAGCAGCCAAGACAGGGGGCGGGTAGATACGCAGTATTTT
D gene: NA; J gene: TRBJ1-3; V gene: TRBV12-5; clone size: NA; CDR3 protein: CASGSRQVGGNTIYF; CDR3 DNA: TGTGCTAGTGGTTCCCGACAGGTGGGGGGAAACACCATATATTTT
D gene: TRBD2; J gene: TRBJ2-7; V gene: TRBV7-6; clone size: NA; CDR3 protein: CASSLVGGTTYEQYF; CDR3 DNA: TGTGCCAGCAGCTTAGTTGGGGGGACTACCTACGAGCAGTACTTC
D gene: NA; J gene: TRBJ1-2; V gene: TRBV27; clone size: NA; CDR3 protein: CASSLNSGRGLGYTF; CDR3 DNA: TGTGCCAGCAGTTTAAATTCGGGCAGGGGCCTTGGCTACACCTTC
D gene: TRBD2; J gene: TRBJ2-3; V gene: TRBV13; clone size: NA; CDR3 protein: CASSLGLAGGILDTQYF; CDR3 DNA: TGTGCCAGCAGCTTAGGCTTAGCGGGGGGAATTTTGGATACGCAGTATTTT
D gene: TRBD2; J gene: TRBJ2-2; V gene: TRBV14; clone size: once; CDR3 protein: CASSQLIGLAGGVGTGELFF; CDR3 DNA: TGTGCCAGCAGCCAACTCATCGGGCTAGCGGGGGGAGTTGGGACCGGGGAGCTGTTTTTT
D gene: TRBD1; J gene: TRBJ1-1; V gene: TRBV18; clone size: NA; CDR3 protein: CASSPPGHGTANTEAFF; CDR3 DNA: TGTGCCAGCTCACCGCCAGGGCACGGGACAGCGAACACTGAAGCTTTCTTT
D gene: NA; J gene: TRBJ1-6; V gene: TRBV19; clone size: NA; CDR3 protein: CASTASYNSPLHF; CDR3 DNA: TGTGCCAGTACTGCGTCCTATAATTCACCCCTCCACTTT
D gene: NA; J gene: TRBJ1-1; V gene: TRBV5-6; clone size: few; CDR3 protein: CASSYPRGNTEAFF; CDR3 DNA: TGTGCCAGCAGCTACCCCCGGGGGAACACTGAAGCTTTCTTT
D gene: TRBD2; J gene: TRBJ2-5; V gene: TRBV5-4; clone size: NA; CDR3 protein: CASSSLFSGTSGLGETQYF; CDR3 DNA: TGTGCCAGCAGCTCGTTATTCAGCGGGACTAGCGGGTTGGGTGAGACCCAGTACTTC
D gene: NA; J gene: TRBJ2-1; V gene: TRBV19; clone size: NA; CDR3 protein: CASNRGGIDNEQFF; CDR3 DNA: TGTGCCAGTAATAGGGGGGGAATCGACAATGAGCAGTTCTTC
D gene: NA; J gene: TRBJ2-1; V gene: TRBV7-3; clone size: NA; CDR3 protein: CASGLGTSPNEQFF; CDR3 DNA: TGTGCCAGCGGACTCGGAACGTCTCCCAATGAGCAGTTCTTC
D gene: TRBD1; J gene: TRBJ2-5; V gene: TRBV7-9; clone size: NA; CDR3 protein: CASSRHRDRSETQYF; CDR3 DNA: TGTGCCAGCAGCAGACACCGGGACAGGTCAGAGACCCAGTACTTC
D gene: NA; J gene: TRBJ2-5; V gene: TRBV5-6; clone size: NA; CDR3 protein: CASSLQQGQETQYF; CDR3 DNA: TGTGCCAGCAGCTTGCAACAGGGCCAAGAGACCCAGTACTTC
D gene: TRBD1; J gene: TRBJ1-6; V gene: TRBV25-1; clone size: few; CDR3 protein: CASRGGRGNSPLHF; CDR3 DNA: TGTGCCAGCAGGGGGGGCAGGGGGAATTCACCCCTCCACTTT
D gene: NA; J gene: TRBJ1-5; V gene: TRBV11-2; clone size: NA; CDR3 protein: CASSLEFGGGPQHF; CDR3 DNA: TGTGCCAGCAGCTTAGAATTCGGGGGGGGGCCCCAGCATTTT
D gene: NA; J gene: TRBJ2-2; V gene: TRBV19; clone size: NA; CDR3 protein: CASSISRGRAGNTGELFF; CDR3 DNA: TGTGCCAGTAGTATATCCCGGGGACGGGCGGGAAACACCGGGGAGCTGTTTTTT
D gene: NA; J gene: TRBJ1-6; V gene: TRBV10-3; clone size: NA; CDR3 protein: CAISESYSTGGSPLHF; CDR3 DNA: TGTGCCATCAGTGAGTCTTATTCCACCGGTGGTTCACCCCTCCACTTT
D gene: NA; J gene: TRBJ2-3; V gene: TRBV7-2; clone size: NA; CDR3 protein: CASSLAFIRGADTQYF; CDR3 DNA: TGTGCCAGCAGCTTAGCCTTCATCCGGGGGGCGGATACGCAGTATTTT
D gene: NA; J gene: TRBJ1-2; V gene: TRBV19; clone size: few; CDR3 protein: CASSPDRSYGYTF; CDR3 DNA: TGTGCCAGTAGTCCTGACAGGAGCTATGGCTACACCTTC
D gene: TRBD2; J gene: TRBJ2-5; V gene: TRBV5-1; clone size: NA; CDR3 protein: CASSRGGSGGQETQYF; CDR3 DNA: TGCGCCAGCAGCCGTGGGGGGAGCGGGGGCCAAGAGACCCAGTACTTC